The clone carrying this T cell receptor (beta chain) showed up many times. The sample comes from a study of tumor-infiltrating lymphocytes in primary liver carcinoma. The overall study: Subjects presented with primary liver carcinoma managed by surgical resection. Yields of productive TCRbeta reads ranged from roughly 3.5 to 7.13 million per sample and were similar across tissue types.

V gave up 0 bases and J gave up 6 bases, with 9 bases separating them. The germline V gene encodes CDR1 LGHNA and CDR2 YSLEER. The CDR3 totals 14 residues. Researchers generated TCR beta cDNA from about 450 ng of total RNA, relying on a constant-region primer. Slightly modified ARM-PCR, run as three nested multiplex PCR rounds, produced the TCR beta libraries. The first two PCR rounds used TRBV1-TRBV30 primers with a Cbeta primer, roughly 10 cycles each. One entry per CDR3 protein, called by TCRdb with MiXCR from the multiplex PCR reads. The data contain 300,000 to 400,000 distinct CDR3 sequences, roughly 60% of them seen just once; the ten biggest clones take up 9% to 10%. Unsorted whole blood yielded the blood RNA, and germline DNA was also extracted.

V usage is TRBV4-3 and J usage is TRBJ1-5; tentative D call: TRBD1 (6 bases). What was sequenced was peripheral blood. The sequence derives from a man in his forties with primary liver carcinoma and hepatitis B virus infection. CDR3 in amino acids: CASSQDRGGQPQHF. CDR3 sequence (DNA): TGCGCCAGCAGCCAAGATCGAGGGGGTCAGCCCCAGCATTTT.